The subject of this entry is one TCR beta chain. Its antigen is not identified. Profiling relied on immunoSEQ multiplex PCR, and the TCRdb table lists in-frame clones only, not all of them. The table has about 180,000 clones, about 89% seen once. This specimen comes from a study of T cell responses to AZD1222 COVID-19 vaccine. Study overall: Second-dose intervals near 4 or 12 weeks were combined.

Germline V gene lookup returns CDR1 MNHEY and CDR2 SVGAGI. Trimming removed 0 bases at V and 4 bases at J, with 12 bases between. This CDR3 comprises 16 residues. Regarding the study as a whole: In a largely white British group with more females than males, clonal diversity was possibly underestimated. Sampling that yielded the repertoires occurred only after the peak T cell response. Increases in Spike-specific TCR breadth and depth were seen after two AZD1222 doses.

The sequence was collected from an adult in good health. V gene TRBV6-5 combines with J gene TRBJ1-4; D remains ambiguous. The source was peripheral blood, collected on day 0 of AZD1222 vaccination. The CDR3 reads CASSYSGRASNEKLFF. As DNA, the CDR3 is TGTGCCAGCAGTTACTCGGGAAGGGCGAGTAATGAAAAACTGTTTTTT.